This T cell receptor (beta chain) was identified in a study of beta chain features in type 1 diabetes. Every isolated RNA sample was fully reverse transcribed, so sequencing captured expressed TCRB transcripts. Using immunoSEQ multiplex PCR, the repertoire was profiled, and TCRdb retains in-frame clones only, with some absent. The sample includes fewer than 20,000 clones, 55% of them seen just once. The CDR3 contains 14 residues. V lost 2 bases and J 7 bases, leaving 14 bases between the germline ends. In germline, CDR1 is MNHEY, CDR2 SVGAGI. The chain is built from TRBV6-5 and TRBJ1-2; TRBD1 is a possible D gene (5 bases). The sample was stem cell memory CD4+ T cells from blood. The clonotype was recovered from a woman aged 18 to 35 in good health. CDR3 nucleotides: TGTGCCAGCAGTTACCAGGGAAAAAGTAGTGGCTACACCTTC. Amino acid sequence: CASSYQGKSSGYTF.